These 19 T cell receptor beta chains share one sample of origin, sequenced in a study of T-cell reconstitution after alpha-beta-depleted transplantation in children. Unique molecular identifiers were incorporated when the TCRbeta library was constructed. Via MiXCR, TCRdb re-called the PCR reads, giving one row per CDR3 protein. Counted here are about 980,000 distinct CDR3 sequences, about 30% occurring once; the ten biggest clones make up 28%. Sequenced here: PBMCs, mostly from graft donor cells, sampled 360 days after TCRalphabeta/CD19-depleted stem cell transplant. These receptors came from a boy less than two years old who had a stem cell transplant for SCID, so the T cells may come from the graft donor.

DNA of the CDR3: TGTGCCAGCAGCCAACCAAACCTGCGGGAGACCCAGTACTTC. This gives the protein CASSQPNLRETQYF. J is TRBJ2-5 and V is TRBV7-8, with D unresolved. The length of the CDR3 is 14 residues. Germline assignment: CDR1 SGHVS and CDR2 FQNEAQ. Trimming shortened V by 5 bases and J by 5 bases, and 15 bases separated the two germline ends.

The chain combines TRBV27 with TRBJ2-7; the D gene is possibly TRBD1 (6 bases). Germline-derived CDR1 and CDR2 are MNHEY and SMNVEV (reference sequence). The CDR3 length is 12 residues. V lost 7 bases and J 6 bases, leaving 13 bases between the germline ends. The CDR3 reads CASNHRGGEQYF. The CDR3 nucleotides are TGTGCCAGCAATCACCGAGGGGGCGAGCAGTACTTC.

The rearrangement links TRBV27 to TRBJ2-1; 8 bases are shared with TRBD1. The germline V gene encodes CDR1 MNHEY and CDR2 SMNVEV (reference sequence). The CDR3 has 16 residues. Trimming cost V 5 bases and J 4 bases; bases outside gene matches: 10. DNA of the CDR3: TGTGCCAGCAGTCCCAAACCGGACAGGGTATACAATGAGCAGTTCTTC. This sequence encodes CASSPKPDRVYNEQFF.

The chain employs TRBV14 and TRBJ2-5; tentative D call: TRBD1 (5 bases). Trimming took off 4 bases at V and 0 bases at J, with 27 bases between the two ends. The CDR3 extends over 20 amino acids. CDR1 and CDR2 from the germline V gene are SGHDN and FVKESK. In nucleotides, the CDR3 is TGTGCCAGCAGCCGGTCCGCCCCCCGTTCTTCCAGACAGCACCAAGAGACCCAGTACTTC. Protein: CASSRSAPRSSRQHQETQYF.

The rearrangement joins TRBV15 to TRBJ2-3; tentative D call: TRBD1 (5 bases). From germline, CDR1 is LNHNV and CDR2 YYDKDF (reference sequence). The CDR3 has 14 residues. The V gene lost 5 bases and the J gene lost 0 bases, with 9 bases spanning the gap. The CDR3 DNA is TGTGCCACCAGCCCCCAGGGCAGCACAGATACGCAGTATTTT. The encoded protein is CATSPQGSTDTQYF.

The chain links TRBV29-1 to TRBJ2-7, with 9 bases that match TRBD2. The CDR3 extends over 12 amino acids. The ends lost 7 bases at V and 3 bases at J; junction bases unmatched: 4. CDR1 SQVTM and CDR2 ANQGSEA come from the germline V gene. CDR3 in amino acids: CSASGNLYEQYF. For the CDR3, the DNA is TGCAGCGCTAGCGGGAATCTCTACGAGCAGTACTTC.

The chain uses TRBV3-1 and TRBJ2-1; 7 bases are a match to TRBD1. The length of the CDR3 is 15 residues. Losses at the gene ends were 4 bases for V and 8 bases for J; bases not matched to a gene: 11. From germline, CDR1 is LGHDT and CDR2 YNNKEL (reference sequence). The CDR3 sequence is CASSPRQGVRDEQFF. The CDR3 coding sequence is TGTGCCAGCAGCCCCAGACAGGGAGTTCGGGATGAGCAGTTCTTC.

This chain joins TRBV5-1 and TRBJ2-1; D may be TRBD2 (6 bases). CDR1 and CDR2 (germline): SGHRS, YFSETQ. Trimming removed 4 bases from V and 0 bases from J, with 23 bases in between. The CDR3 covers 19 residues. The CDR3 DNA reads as TGCGCCAGCAGCCCAGGTTGGGGTAGCGGAGAAAGCTCCTACAATGAGCAGTTCTTC. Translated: CASSPGWGSGESSYNEQFF.

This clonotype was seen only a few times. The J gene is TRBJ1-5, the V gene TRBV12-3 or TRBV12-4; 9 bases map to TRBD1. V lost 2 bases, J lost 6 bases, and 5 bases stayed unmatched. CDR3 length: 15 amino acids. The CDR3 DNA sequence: TGTGCCAGCAGTTTAAGGTGGGACAGGGTTCAGCCCCAGCATTTT. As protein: CASSLRWDRVQPQHF.

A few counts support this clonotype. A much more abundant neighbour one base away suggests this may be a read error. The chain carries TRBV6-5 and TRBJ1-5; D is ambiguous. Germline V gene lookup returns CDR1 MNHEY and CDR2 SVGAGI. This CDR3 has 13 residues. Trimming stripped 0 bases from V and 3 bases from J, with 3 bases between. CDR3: CASSYSTNQPQHF. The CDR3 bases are TGTGCCAGCAGTTACTCGACCAATCAGCCCCAGCATTTT.

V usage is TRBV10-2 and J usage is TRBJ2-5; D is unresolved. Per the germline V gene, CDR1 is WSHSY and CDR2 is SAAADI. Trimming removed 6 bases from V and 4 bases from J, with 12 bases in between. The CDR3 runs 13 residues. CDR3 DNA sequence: TGCGCCAGCAGGCCAACCCTAGGAGAGACCCAGTACTTC. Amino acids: CASRPTLGETQYF.

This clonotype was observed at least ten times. The CDR3 nucleotides are TGCGCCAGCAGCTCCCGGGACTTAATCACCGGGGAGCTGTTTTTT. Protein product: CASSSRDLITGELFF. The chain is built from TRBV5-1 and TRBJ2-2, with a possible D match to TRBD2 (6 bases). CDR1 and CDR2 from the germline V gene are SGHRS and YFSETQ. The germline V and J ends were trimmed by 3 bases and 4 bases, with 13 bases remaining between them. The CDR3 extends over 15 amino acids. Full variable domain (outside the CDR3, taken from reference TRBV5-1 and TRBJ2-2): KAGVTQTPRYLIKTRGQQVTLSCSPISGHRSVSWYQQTPGQGLQFLFEYFSETQRNKGNFPGRFSGRQFSNSRSEMNVSTLELGDSALYLCASSSRDLITGELFFGEGSRLTVL.

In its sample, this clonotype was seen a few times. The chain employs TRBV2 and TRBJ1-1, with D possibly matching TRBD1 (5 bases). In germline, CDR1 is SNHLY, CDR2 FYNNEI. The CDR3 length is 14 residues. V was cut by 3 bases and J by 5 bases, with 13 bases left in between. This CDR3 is CASSEQGGLTEAFF. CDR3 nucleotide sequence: TGTGCCAGCAGTGAGCAGGGTGGATTGACTGAAGCTTTCTTT.

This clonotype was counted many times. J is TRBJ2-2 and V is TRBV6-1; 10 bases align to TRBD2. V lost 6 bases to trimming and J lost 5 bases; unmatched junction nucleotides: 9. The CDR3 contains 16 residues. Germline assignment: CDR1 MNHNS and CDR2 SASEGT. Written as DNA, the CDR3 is TGTGCCAGCAGCCCTAGCGGGGGCCGAGGGACCGGGGAGCTGTTTTTT. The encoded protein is CASSPSGGRGTGELFF.

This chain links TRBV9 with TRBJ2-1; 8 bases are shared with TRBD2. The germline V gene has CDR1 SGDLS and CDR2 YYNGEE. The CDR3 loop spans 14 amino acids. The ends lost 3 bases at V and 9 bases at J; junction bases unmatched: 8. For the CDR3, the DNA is TGTGCCAGCAGCGGAGCCGGGACTAGAGGTGAGCAGTTCTTC. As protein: CASSGAGTRGEQFF.

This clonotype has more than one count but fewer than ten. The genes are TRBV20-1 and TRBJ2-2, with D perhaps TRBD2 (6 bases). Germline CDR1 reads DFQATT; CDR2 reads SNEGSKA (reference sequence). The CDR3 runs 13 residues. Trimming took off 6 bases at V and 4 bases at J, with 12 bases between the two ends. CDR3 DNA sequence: TGCAGTGCAGCGGGCAGATCCACCGGGGAGCTGTTTTTT. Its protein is CSAAGRSTGELFF.

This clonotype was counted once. CDR3 residues: CASSFVLAGGHNEQFF. DNA of the CDR3: TGTGCCAGCAGCTTTGTACTAGCGGGGGGGCACAATGAGCAGTTCTTC. The rearrangement uses TRBV7-2 and TRBJ2-1; TRBD2 aligns across 13 bases. V gave up 3 bases and J gave up 5 bases; unmatched junction bases: 4. CDR1 and CDR2 from the germline V gene are SGHTA and FQGNSA. The CDR3 runs to 16 residues. The full variable domain, completed using reference TRBV7-2 and TRBJ2-1, is GAGVSQSPSNKVTEKGKDVELRCDPISGHTALYWYRQSLGQGLEFLIYFQGNSAPDKSGLPSDRFSAERTGGSVSTLTIQRTQQEDSAVYLCASSFVLAGGHNEQFFGPGTRLTVL.

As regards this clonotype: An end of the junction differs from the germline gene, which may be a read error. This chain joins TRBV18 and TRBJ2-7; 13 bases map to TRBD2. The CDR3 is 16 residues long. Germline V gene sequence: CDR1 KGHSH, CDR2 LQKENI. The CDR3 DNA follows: TGTGCCAGTTCACCTCCGGGACTAGCGGGGTCCTACGAGCAGTACTTC. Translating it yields CASSPPGLAGSYEQYF.

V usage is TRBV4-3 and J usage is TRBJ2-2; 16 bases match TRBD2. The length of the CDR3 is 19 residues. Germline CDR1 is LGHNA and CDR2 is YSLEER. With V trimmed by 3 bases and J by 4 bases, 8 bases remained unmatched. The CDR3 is CASSHRGTSGGVSTGELFF. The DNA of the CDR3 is TGCGCCAGCAGCCATCGCGGGACTAGCGGGGGGGTTAGCACCGGGGAGCTGTTTTTT.